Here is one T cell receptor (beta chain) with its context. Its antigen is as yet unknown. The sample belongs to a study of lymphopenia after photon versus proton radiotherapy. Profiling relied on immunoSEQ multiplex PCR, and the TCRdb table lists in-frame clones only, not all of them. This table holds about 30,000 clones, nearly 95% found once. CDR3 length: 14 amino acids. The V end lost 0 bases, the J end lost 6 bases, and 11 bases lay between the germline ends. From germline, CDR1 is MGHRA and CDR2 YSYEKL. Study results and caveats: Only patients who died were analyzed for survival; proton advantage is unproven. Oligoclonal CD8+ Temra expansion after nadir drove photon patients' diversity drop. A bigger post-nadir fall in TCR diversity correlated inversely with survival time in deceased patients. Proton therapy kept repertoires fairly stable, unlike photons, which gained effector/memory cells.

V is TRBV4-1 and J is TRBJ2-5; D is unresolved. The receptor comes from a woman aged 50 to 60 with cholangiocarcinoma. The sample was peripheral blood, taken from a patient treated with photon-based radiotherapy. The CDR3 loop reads CASSQDYGSQTQYF. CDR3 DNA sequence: TGCGCCAGCAGCCAAGATTATGGCAGCCAGACCCAGTACTTC.